This T cell receptor (beta chain) derives from a study of human T cells and chemical hapten exposure. Turning to the study itself: Slight differences in pooled library volume were the main source of varying TCR yields across samples. The study, taken as a whole, reports: Alopecia in all donors means immunity may differ from healthy individuals. In comparison with controls, expanded TCRs gave rise to a significantly larger number of large CDR3 similarity clusters.

TCRdb reanalysed the RACE reads using MiXCR and keeps one entry per CDR3 protein. The sample yields about 190,000 distinct CDR3 sequences, approximately 26% seen once. The junction had 13 bases not matched to a gene; V was cut back by 6 bases and J by 8 bases. Germline V gives CDR1 MDHEN, CDR2 SYDVKM. The CDR3 contains 16 residues. Turning to this clonotype: Its antigen is currently unknown.

The time point was: patch test 3, about 24 weeks after DPC sensitization. Sample treatment: therapeutic diphenylcyclopropenone sensitization with weekly scalp DPC. The J gene is TRBJ1-4, the V gene TRBV28; the match to TRBD1 covers 9 bases. The origin of this receptor is a woman aged 40 to 50 with alopecia areata. Some clones in this sample may be carry-over from other donors' samples. Specimen: whole blood, collected in connection with sensitization to the hapten diphenylcyclopropenone (DPC). CDR3 region: CASSHTTGTGREKLFF. The CDR3 DNA follows: TGTGCCAGCAGCCACACCACCGGGACAGGGAGGGAAAAACTGTTTTTT.